This record concerns one T cell receptor beta chain sequence. Antigen unknown. These data originate in a study of PD-1 blockade in classical Hodgkin lymphoma. Study conclusions and caveats: Newly diagnosed patients and complete responders had comparable diversity at baseline. Exclusion was applied to patients who started nivolumab under 1 year after ASCT.

The time point here: cycle 4 day 1 (C4D1), after less than seven weeks of nivolumab. All trial patients relapsed after autologous stem cell transplantation. CDR1 and CDR2 from the germline V gene are GTSNPN and SVGIG (reference sequence). This CDR3 has 15 residues. Trimming pared 0 bases from V and 4 bases from J, leaving 16 bases between. TCRdb keeps only in-frame clones here, not all; method: immunoSEQ multiplex PCR. This table has roughly 96,000 clones, just over 90% appearing once. The chain employs TRBV30 and TRBJ2-7, with a tentative D call TRBD2 (5 bases). The sequence derives from a human donor with classical Hodgkin lymphoma. The starting material was peripheral blood mononuclear cells (PBMCs), obtained before the fourth cycle of nivolumab. Here the CDR3 DNA reads TGTGCCTGGAGTGTACTCGAGGGAATCCATTACGAGCAGTACTTC. Its translation: CAWSVLEGIHYEQYF.